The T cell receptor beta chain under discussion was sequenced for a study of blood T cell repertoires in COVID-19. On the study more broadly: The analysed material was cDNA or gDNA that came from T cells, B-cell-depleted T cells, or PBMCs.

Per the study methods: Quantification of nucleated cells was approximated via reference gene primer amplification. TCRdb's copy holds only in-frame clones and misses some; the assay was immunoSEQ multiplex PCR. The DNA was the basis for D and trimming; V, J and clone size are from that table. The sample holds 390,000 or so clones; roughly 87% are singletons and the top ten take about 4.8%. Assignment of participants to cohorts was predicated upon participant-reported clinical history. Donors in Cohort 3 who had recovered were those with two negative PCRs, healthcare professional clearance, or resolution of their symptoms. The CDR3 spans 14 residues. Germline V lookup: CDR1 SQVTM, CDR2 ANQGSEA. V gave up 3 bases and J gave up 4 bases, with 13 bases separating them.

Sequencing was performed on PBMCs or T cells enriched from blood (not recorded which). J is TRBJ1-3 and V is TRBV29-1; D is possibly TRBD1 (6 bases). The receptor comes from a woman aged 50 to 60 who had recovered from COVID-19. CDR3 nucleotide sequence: TGCAGCGTTGATAAGACAGGTTTAGGAAACACCATATATTTT. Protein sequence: CSVDKTGLGNTIYF.